The clone carrying this TCR beta chain was picked up many times. The antigen is undetermined. The record originates from a study of T-cell reconstitution after alpha-beta-depleted transplantation in children. Findings and limits, study-wide: One year after transplant, T-cell counts and diversity came mostly from newly produced T cells. Reportedly, only several hundred clones from non-depleted graft cells drove alpha-beta T-cell counts at about two months. Elevated TCRbeta diversity at day 60 was traced, in some patients, to surviving recipient T cells and thymic progenitors.

For TCRbeta, the library was prepared with unique molecular identifiers. Using its own MiXCR run on the PCR reads, TCRdb lists one record per CDR3 protein. The data show fewer than 350,000 distinct CDR3 sequences, over 7.5% seen once. Trimming shortened V by 2 bases and J by 7 bases, and 7 bases separated the two germline ends. Germline CDR1 reads SGHRS; CDR2 reads YFSETQ. The CDR3 contains 11 residues. The rearrangement joins TRBV5-1 to TRBJ2-7; no definite D call. This specimen consisted of peripheral blood, obtained 360 days after TCRalphabeta/CD19-depleted stem cell transplant. This clonotype was obtained from a female patient younger than 10 who had a stem cell transplant for Fanconi anemia, so the T cells may come from the graft donor. DNA of the CDR3: TGCGCCAGCAGCTTTTTGGGTGAGCAGTACTTC. As protein: CASSFLGEQYF.